Sequencing of this TCR beta chain was carried out in a study of OX40 agonist ivuxolimab in advanced cancers. CDR3 length: 14 amino acids. V was clipped by 2 bases and J by 0 bases, with 5 bases between them. Germline assignment: CDR1 KGHSH and CDR2 LQKENI. TCRdb's copy holds only in-frame clones and misses some; the assay was immunoSEQ multiplex PCR. The table lists around 90,000 clones, more than 85% of them singletons, with under 3% in the top ten. Source: CD4+ or CD8+ T cells sorted from blood, taken in a trial of the OX40 agonist ivuxolimab. The chain combines TRBV18 with TRBJ1-3; D call uncertain. This sequence originates from an adult with an advanced solid tumor such as melanoma, head and neck, liver or kidney cancer. The CDR3 DNA reads TGTGCCAGCTCACCAGAGAGCTCTGGAAACACCATATATTTT. This gives the protein CASSPESSGNTIYF. Full variable domain (remainder filled in from reference TRBV18 and TRBJ1-3): NAGVMQNPRHLVRRRGQEARLRCSPMKGHSHVYWYRQLPEEGLKFMVYLQKENIIDESGMPKERFSAEFPKEGPSILRIQQVVRGDSAAYFCASSPESSGNTIYFGEGSWLTVV.